The 21 T cell receptor beta chains below come from one sample, sequenced in a study of T cell therapy after organ transplantation. This table comes from immunoSEQ multiplex PCR, and its TCRdb copy is limited to in-frame clones, with some not included. The table includes about 48,000 clones, around 93% detected once. These TCRs' antigens remain unknown. The starting material was CD8+ T cells from blood, obtained before autologous CMV-specific T cell therapy. These receptors were obtained from a human patient who had received a solid organ transplant and had CMV disease.

The gene calls are TRBV29-1 and TRBJ2-7; a weak D match, TRBD1 (6 bases). There are 16 residues in the CDR3. CDR1 SQVTM and CDR2 ANQGSEA come from the germline V gene. V was shortened by 1 base and J by 0 bases, with 16 bases between the two germline ends. The CDR3 DNA reads as TGCAGCGTTGAAGGACTTGACCGGGACAACTCCTACGAGCAGTACTTC. Translating it yields CSVEGLDRDNSYEQYF.

The chain is built from TRBV19 and TRBJ2-7; the D is unclear. The CDR3 spans 14 residues. Deletions cut 1 base from V and 0 bases from J, with 7 bases between. Germline V gives CDR1 LNHDA, CDR2 SQIVND (reference sequence). CDR3 region: CASSIGGASYEQYF. As DNA, the CDR3 is TGTGCCAGTAGTATAGGCGGCGCCTCCTACGAGCAGTACTTC.

The genes are TRBV7-8 and TRBJ1-2; 7 bases agree with TRBD1. CDR1 is SGHVS and CDR2 is FQNEAQ in the germline V gene. CDR3 length equals 16 residues. Trimming cost V 5 bases and J 4 bases; bases outside gene matches: 13. CDR3: CASSPNYGGQSYGYTF. The CDR3, as DNA: TGTGCCAGCAGCCCAAACTACGGGGGACAGAGCTATGGCTACACCTTC.

The J gene is TRBJ1-2, the V gene TRBV27; D call uncertain. The CDR3 sequence is 13 residues long. The germline V gene has CDR1 MNHEY and CDR2 SMNVEV (reference sequence). Trimming shortened V by 4 bases and J by 10 bases, and 16 bases separated the two germline ends. The CDR3 DNA follows: TGTGCCAGCAGTTCACAACCGGGCCAGGACTACACCTTC. It is translated as CASSSQPGQDYTF.

The chain couples TRBV5-6 to TRBJ2-3; D is uncertain. Germline V lookup: CDR1 SGHDT, CDR2 YYEEEE. Trimming left V 0 bases short and J 8 bases short, with 10 bases between. The CDR3 is made up of 13 amino acids. CDR3 in DNA: TGTGCCAGCAGCTTGGGGACCCCCGGTACGCAGTATTTT. Residues: CASSLGTPGTQYF. Full variable domain (remainder filled in from reference TRBV5-6 and TRBJ2-3): DAGVTQSPTHLIKTRGQQVTLRCSPKSGHDTVSWYQQALGQGPQFIFQYYEEEERQRGNFPDRFSGHQFPNYSSELNVNALLLGDSALYLCASSLGTPGTQYFGPGTRLTVL.

CDR3 coding DNA: TGCGCCAGCAGCCAATGGGGGGGGACGGACCAGCCCCAGCATTTT. Translation: CASSQWGGTDQPQHF. The chain combines TRBV4-3 with TRBJ1-5; D may be TRBD1 (5 bases). V was pared by 2 bases and J by 7 bases, with 15 bases between. CDR3 size: 15 residues. CDR1 is LGHNA, CDR2 YSLEER, per germline.

The V gene is TRBV2, the J gene TRBJ2-7; 8 nucleotides line up with TRBD2. Trimming removed 4 bases from V and 2 bases from J; junction bases left unmatched: 7. Germline lookup yields CDR1 SNHLY and CDR2 FYNNEI. This CDR3 is 15 amino acids long. CDR3 protein: CASSGERGRPYEQYF. The CDR3 DNA reads TGTGCCAGCAGTGGGGAGCGGGGGAGACCCTACGAGCAGTACTTC.

This clone was seen just once. The chain combines TRBV19 with TRBJ1-5; weak D call: TRBD1 (6 bases). CDR3 length: 15 amino acids. V shed 0 bases and J shed 7 bases, with 13 bases lying between them. Germline values: CDR1 LNHDA, CDR2 SQIVND (reference sequence). The DNA for the CDR3 is TGTGCCAGTAGTATAGACGAGGGGGGGAGACAGCCCCAGCATTTT. This translates into CASSIDEGGRQPQHF. Looking up the rest from reference TRBV19 and TRBJ1-5 gives the full variable domain: DGGITQSPKYLFRKEGQNVTLSCEQNLNHDAMYWYRQDPGQGLRLIYYSQIVNDFQKGDIAEGYSVSREKKESFPLTVTSAQKNPTAFYLCASSIDEGGRQPQHFGDGTRLSIL.

V usage is TRBV19 and J usage is TRBJ1-2; D gene unclear. In germline, CDR1 is LNHDA, CDR2 SQIVND (reference sequence). V lost 5 bases to trimming and J lost 6 bases, with 13 bases between them. The CDR3 sequence is 13 residues long. The CDR3 nucleotides are TGTGCCAGTAGTCGGCAGGAGTATAATGGCTACACCTTC. Translation gives CASSRQEYNGYTF.

The genes are TRBV19 and TRBJ2-3, with TRBD2 matching 13 bases. V lost 4 bases and J lost 2; bases outside the gene matches: 3. This CDR3 spans 16 amino acids. The V gene's germline CDR1 is LNHDA and CDR2 SQIVND (reference sequence). The chain's CDR3 is CASSNGLAGATDTQYF. The CDR3 DNA reads as TGTGCCAGTAGTAACGGACTAGCGGGGGCCACAGATACGCAGTATTTT.

This clone was detected once. For the CDR3, the DNA is TGTGCCAGCAGCTTAGGGACGGGTTACAATGAGCAGTTCTTC. Translation gives CASSLGTGYNEQFF. The chain combines TRBV13 with TRBJ2-1; D is undetermined. CDR1 PRHDT and CDR2 FYEKMQ come from the germline V gene (reference sequence). The CDR3 has 14 amino acids. V lost 0 bases and J 4 bases, leaving 7 bases between the germline ends.

This chain connects TRBV11-2 to TRBJ2-2; 9 bases match TRBD1. The germline V gene encodes CDR1 SGHAT and CDR2 FQNNGV. This CDR3 contains 15 residues. The V segment lost 3 bases and the J segment 3 bases; nucleotides outside the gene matches: 2. Here the CDR3 reads CASSLGTGYTGELFF. The CDR3 coding sequence is TGTGCCAGCAGCTTGGGGACAGGGTACACCGGGGAGCTGTTTTTT.

The J gene is TRBJ1-1, the V gene TRBV9; possible D gene TRBD1, 5 bases. Looked up from germline, CDR1 is SGDLS and CDR2 is YYNGEE. The CDR3 runs to 17 residues. Deletions cut 1 base from V and 1 base from J, with 17 bases between. CDR3 bases: TGTGCCAGCAGCGTATGGGGTACGGGCAGGGAGAACACTGAAGCTTTCTTT. Its protein is CASSVWGTGRENTEAFF. The full variable domain, completed using reference TRBV9 and TRBJ1-1, is DSGVTQTPKHLITATGQRVTLRCSPRSGDLSVYWYQQSLDQGLQFLIQYYNGEERAKGNILERFSAQQFPDLHSELNLSSLELGDSALYFCASSVWGTGRENTEAFFGQGTRLTVV.

The chain combines TRBV5-4 with TRBJ2-7; 7 bases map to TRBD2. Germline assignment: CDR1 SGHNT and CDR2 YYREEE (reference sequence). V trimming: 4 bases; J trimming: 5 bases; junction bases outside the gene matches: 12. The CDR3 has 15 residues. The CDR3 loop reads CASSKPSSGNHEQYF. CDR3 sequence (DNA): TGTGCCAGCAGCAAACCTTCAAGCGGGAACCACGAGCAGTACTTC.

The chain employs TRBV9 and TRBJ2-7, with a weak D call TRBD2 (6 bases). This CDR3 is 15 amino acids long. Trimming stripped 0 bases from V and 4 bases from J, with 14 bases between. The germline V gene encodes CDR1 SGDLS and CDR2 YYNGEE. The CDR3 DNA follows: TGTGCCAGCAGCGTAGGCCGGGGGACGCTTTACGAGCAGTACTTC. Translating gives CASSVGRGTLYEQYF.

The gene calls are TRBV21-1 and TRBJ2-6. TRBV21-1 is tagged as a pseudogene. The CDR3 length is 21 residues. CDR3 DNA: TGTGCCAGCAGCAAAGTTCTGGTGAGTTGGGTGACCGCTTGCGGGGCCAACGTCCTGACTTTC. Its translation is CASSKVLVSWVTACGANVLTF.

The chain carries TRBV6-5 and TRBJ1-5; the D gene is possibly TRBD1 (5 bases). Trimming pared 0 bases from V and 5 bases from J, leaving 14 bases between. Germline values: CDR1 MNHEY, CDR2 SVGAGI. The CDR3 is 16 amino acids. CDR3 coding DNA: TGTGCCAGCAGTTACTCATGGGGGGAAGGTGATCAGCCCCAGCATTTT. It specifies CASSYSWGEGDQPQHF.

This chain connects TRBV4-1 to TRBJ1-3; the match to TRBD1 covers 8 bases. This CDR3 comprises 15 residues. Trimming at V came to 1 base and at J to 9 bases, leaving 8 bases not matched to a gene. Germline V gives CDR1 MGHRA, CDR2 YSYEKL. The CDR3: CASSQGTGRGVTIYF. The CDR3 nucleotides are TGCGCCAGCAGCCAAGGGACAGGGCGCGGCGTCACCATATATTTT.

In the case of this clone: Germline is not matched at one junction end, which may reflect a read error. This chain links TRBV7-9 with TRBJ2-1; D uncertain. The CDR3 is made up of 12 amino acids. The germline V gene has CDR1 SEHNR and CDR2 FQNEAQ (reference sequence). The CDR3 coding sequence is TGTGCCAGCAGCTTATTCTCCCAATGGTTTCTCTTC. Its translation: CASSLFSQWFLF.

This chain joins TRBV10-1 and TRBJ1-5, with D perhaps matching TRBD1 (5 bases). V lost 8 bases, J lost 2 bases, and 10 bases lay in between. The CDR3 contains 13 residues. The germline gives CDR1 WNHNN, CDR2 SYGVQD (reference sequence). The CDR3 nucleotides are TGCGCCAGCCCGGCGGGGCGCAATCAGCCCCAGCATTTT. Translating it yields CASPAGRNQPQHF.

This chain connects TRBV6-1 to TRBJ1-4, with D perhaps TRBD1 (5 bases). V gave up 8 bases and J gave up 10 bases, with 14 bases separating them. This CDR3 is 12 amino acids long. Germline loops: CDR1 MNHNS, CDR2 SASEGT. CDR3 nucleotides: TGTGCCAGCCGTAGCGTGGGGGGAAAACTGTTTTTT. Its translation: CASRSVGGKLFF.